This TCR beta chain was sequenced in a study of shared clonotypes between healthy human individuals. Study conclusions and caveats: Represented genetic and exposure-history diversity was restricted by having few donors.

Trimming stripped 5 bases from V and 5 bases from J, with 16 bases between. The CDR3 is made up of 14 amino acids. Germline CDR1 is SNHLY and CDR2 is FYNNEI. The investigators split CD4+ cells into a CD45RA+ naive subset and a CD45RA-negative memory subset. Remarks on this clone: Its antigen is undetermined.

Measured with immunoSEQ multiplex PCR; TCRdb has only the in-frame clones, and not every one. The data show 850,000 to 1,200,000 clones, about 75% seen once. The sample comprised memory CD4+ T cells sorted from blood. Stated subset: CD45RA-negative fraction. The V gene is TRBV2, the J gene TRBJ2-7, with D unclear. The TCR sequence derives from a man between 18 and 29 years old in good health. The CDR3 DNA reads TGTGCCAGCAGTCGTTTATGGACGTCGGACGAGCAGTACTTC. It yields the protein CASSRLWTSDEQYF.